This T cell receptor (beta chain) comes out of a study of Tregs in tolerant kidney transplant recipients. The study's findings and limits: Expanding Tregs on activated donor B cells appeared to best identify donor-specific TCRbeta clones.

Of note for this clone: Its antigen is unidentified.

Measured with immunoSEQ multiplex PCR; TCRdb has only the in-frame clones, and not every one. This sample yields about 110,000 clones, of which 90% are seen a single time; approximately 0.3% belongs to the top ten. Unstimulated regulatory T cells (CD4+CD25+CD127-), CD4+CD25- non-regulatory cells, CD4 and CD8 cells were FACS-sorted from thawed PBMCs. The material was CD4+ T cells from blood, obtained before the transplant. The TCR comes from a human donor who received a combined kidney and bone marrow transplant.

CDR3 loop: CASSSGTDGGYNEQFF. For the CDR3, the DNA is TGTGCCAGCAGCTCGGGGACAGATGGGGGGTACAATGAGCAGTTCTTC. V usage is TRBV5-4 and J usage is TRBJ2-1; D is perhaps TRBD1 (7 bases). Germline V gene sequence: CDR1 SGHNT, CDR2 YYREEE (reference sequence). The V and J ends lost 3 bases and 4 bases respectively, with 17 bases between them. The length of the CDR3 is 16 residues.